These 20 T cell receptor beta chains were all obtained from the same sample, sequenced in a study of CXCR4 blockade with PD-1 therapy in pancreatic cancer. The assay was immunoSEQ multiplex PCR, and TCRdb's table has in-frame clones only and misses some. Among around 15,000 clones listed, about 72% were seen once. Material for sequencing was tumor tissue. The receptor source for this set is a human donor with pancreatic ductal adenocarcinoma.

V is TRBV6-7 and J is TRBJ2-2; tentative D call: TRBD2 (5 bases). TRBV6-7 is treated as an ORF (open reading frame) with a function not yet certain. This CDR3 spans 14 amino acids. Trimming stripped 5 bases from V and 5 bases from J, with 12 bases between. For the CDR3, the DNA is TGTGCCAGCAGTCAACGGGAAACTACCGGGGAGCTGTTTTTT. Its translation is CASSQRETTGELFF.

This clone was seen a handful of times. The rearrangement links TRBV27 to TRBJ1-5; D might be TRBD1 (5 bases). The CDR3 covers 14 residues. V was cut by 6 bases and J by 4 bases, with 13 bases left in between. The germline V gene has CDR1 MNHEY and CDR2 SMNVEV (reference sequence). The CDR3 bases are TGTGCCAGCAGCCCCGGAGGGACGAATCAGCCCCAGCATTTT. Its protein is CASSPGGTNQPQHF.

This clone was recorded only once. The chain carries TRBV19 and TRBJ2-3; 13 nucleotides match TRBD2. CDR1 is LNHDA, CDR2 SQIVND, per germline (reference sequence). The V segment lost 2 bases and the J segment 4 bases; nucleotides outside the gene matches: 9. This CDR3 has 18 amino acids. Here the CDR3 DNA reads TGTGCCAGTAGTATACAGTCAACTAGCGGGAGGGCTGCAGATACGCAGTATTTT. Translated, it gives CASSIQSTSGRAADTQYF.

The DNA for the CDR3 is TGCAGCGTGGGACAGGGGGCAGATCAGCCCCAGCATTTT. Translated: CSVGQGADQPQHF. The rearrangement uses TRBV29-1 and TRBJ1-5; TRBD1 agrees at 12 bases. The CDR3 runs 13 residues. CDR1 is SQVTM, CDR2 ANQGSEA, per germline. J was trimmed by 5 bases and V by 6 bases; bases with no gene match: 2.

The rearrangement joins TRBV9 to TRBJ2-1, with 7 nucleotides matching TRBD2. Germline V gene sequence: CDR1 SGDLS, CDR2 YYNGEE. This CDR3 region has 15 residues. J was trimmed by 4 bases and V by 4 bases; bases with no gene match: 8. This CDR3 is CASSSGGLEYNEQFF. CDR3 sequence (DNA): TGTGCCAGCAGCTCGGGGGGACTGGAATACAATGAGCAGTTCTTC.

The J gene is TRBJ2-1, the V gene TRBV19; TRBD2 is a possible D gene (5 bases). The CDR3 spans 12 residues. Trimming pared 5 bases from V and 7 bases from J, leaving 9 bases between. From germline, CDR1 is LNHDA and CDR2 SQIVND (reference sequence). CDR3 protein: CASSALANEQFF. CDR3 nucleotides: TGTGCCAGTAGTGCCCTAGCTAATGAGCAGTTCTTC.

This chain connects TRBV14 to TRBJ2-5, with TRBD2 identical over 15 bases. Germline CDR1 SGHDN, CDR2 FVKESK. The length of the CDR3 is 17 residues. J lost 5 bases, V lost 2 bases, and 6 bases had no gene match. The CDR3 nucleotides read TGTGCCAGCAGCCAACCGGGACTAGCGGGAGGTGTCGAGACCCAGTACTTC. Amino acids: CASSQPGLAGGVETQYF.

The rearrangement joins TRBV29-1 to TRBJ1-1; possibly TRBD1 for D (5 bases). CDR1 is SQVTM and CDR2 is ANQGSEA in the germline V gene. The V gene lost 3 bases and the J gene lost 6 bases, with 11 bases spanning the gap. The CDR3 runs to 12 residues. This chain's CDR3 is CSVDGAGPEAFF. DNA for the CDR3: TGCAGCGTTGACGGGGCAGGGCCTGAAGCTTTCTTT. Full variable domain (missing parts from reference TRBV29-1 and TRBJ1-1): SAVISQKPSRDICQRGTSLTIQCQVDSQVTMMFWYRQQPGQSLTLIATANQGSEATYESGFVIDKFPISRPNLTFSTLTVSNMSPEDSSIYLCSVDGAGPEAFFGQGTRLTVV.

This chain links TRBV5-1 with TRBJ1-3; the D is unclear. The germline V gene encodes CDR1 SGHRS and CDR2 YFSETQ. This CDR3 comprises 15 residues. V lost 3 bases and J lost 0, with 10 bases in between. CDR3 protein: CASSSSLDSGNTIYF. The CDR3 DNA follows: TGCGCCAGCAGCTCCTCTCTAGACTCTGGAAACACCATATATTTT.

V is TRBV29-1 and J is TRBJ2-7; 14 positions agree with TRBD2. CDR1 and CDR2 from the germline V gene are SQVTM and ANQGSEA. CDR3 length: 16 amino acids. Unmatched junction bases numbered 10, after V lost 6 bases and J lost 3 bases. This CDR3 reads CSVAPGLAGDIYEQYF. The CDR3 DNA sequence: TGCAGCGTCGCCCCGGGACTAGCGGGAGACATCTACGAGCAGTACTTC.

V usage is TRBV19 and J usage is TRBJ2-7; D is possibly TRBD2 (5 bases). This CDR3 has 15 residues. Germline V gene lookup returns CDR1 LNHDA and CDR2 SQIVND (reference sequence). Trimming shortened V by 5 bases and J by 7 bases, and 21 bases separated the two germline ends. CDR3 amino acids: CASSPSGGLVGEQYF. The CDR3 region has the DNA TGTGCCAGTAGTCCGTCGGGCGGGCTGGTTGGGGAGCAGTACTTC.

This chain connects TRBV28 to TRBJ1-5; no reliable D call. The CDR3 has 15 amino acids. Looked up from germline, CDR1 is MDHEN and CDR2 is SYDVKM. Deletions cut 6 bases from V and 2 bases from J, with 14 bases between. CDR3 in DNA: TGTGCCAGCAGGCCGAGGGCGAGGGGCAATCAGCCCCAGCATTTT. It codes for CASRPRARGNQPQHF.

Relative to its sample, this clone is medium-sized. The chain uses TRBV15 and TRBJ2-5, with TRBD1 matching 7 bases. Per the germline V gene, CDR1 is LNHNV and CDR2 is YYDKDF (reference sequence). CDR3 length: 15 amino acids. V was clipped by 6 bases and J by 1 base; unmatched bases: 8. The CDR3 bases are TGTGCCACCAGTGCGGACAGGCCCTTCCAAGAGACCCAGTACTTC. Translating it yields CATSADRPFQETQYF.

The chain couples TRBV10-3 to TRBJ1-3; D unclear. Per germline, CDR1 ENHRY and CDR2 SYGVKD. The length of the CDR3 is 15 residues. With 10 bases removed from V and 0 bases from J, the gap between germline ends came to 16 bases. The CDR3 DNA sequence: TGTGCCAGCGGGTTCACCGCAGGCTCTGGAAACACCATATATTTT. Translated: CASGFTAGSGNTIYF.

The J gene is TRBJ1-1, the V gene TRBV11-3, with 8 bases that match TRBD1. CDR1 is SGHNT, CDR2 YENEEA, per germline. With V trimmed by 5 bases and J by 5 bases, 16 bases remained unmatched. This CDR3 spans 17 amino acids. The CDR3 DNA reads as TGTGCCAGCAGCGTATTGAAGAAAGGCAGGGGGCTAACTGAAGCTTTCTTT. Its protein product is CASSVLKKGRGLTEAFF.

This clone has just one count. This chain uses TRBV2 with TRBJ2-7, with D unclear. Per the germline V gene, CDR1 is SNHLY and CDR2 is FYNNEI. Trimming cost V 3 bases and J 3 bases, with 15 bases left between them. The CDR3 extends over 15 amino acids. CDR3 region: CASSEGPIFRYEQYF. As DNA, the CDR3 is TGTGCCAGCAGTGAGGGCCCCATATTTCGCTACGAGCAGTACTTC.

The gene calls are TRBV4-1 and TRBJ2-2, with 9 bases identical to TRBD1. V dropped 3 bases and J dropped 0; count of bases not matched to a gene: 2. The CDR3 is 16 amino acids. Germline V CDR1 and CDR2: MGHRA, YSYEKL. The CDR3 DNA sequence: TGCGCCAGCAGCCAGACAGGGGGGGCGAACACCGGGGAGCTGTTTTTT. Residues: CASSQTGGANTGELFF.

This chain joins TRBV6-8 and TRBJ1-3; maybe TRBD1 (5 bases). V lost 10 bases to trimming and J lost 4 bases, with 11 bases between them. The CDR3 is 12 residues long. Germline CDR1 reads MNHGY; CDR2 reads SAAAGT. Here the CDR3 reads CAIGGTGNTIYF. In nucleotides, the CDR3 is TGTGCCATCGGGGGGACGGGAAACACCATATATTTT.

The V and J genes are TRBV28 and TRBJ2-3, with 7 bases matching TRBD2. Germline loops: CDR1 MDHEN, CDR2 SYDVKM. J lost 0 bases, V lost 4 bases, and 7 bases had no gene match. The CDR3 is 16 amino acids. The CDR3 region is CASSYASGGSTDTQYF. CDR3 sequence (DNA): TGTGCCAGCAGTTACGCTAGCGGAGGTAGCACAGATACGCAGTATTTT.

The rearrangement uses TRBV28 and TRBJ1-5, with 9 bases that match TRBD1. J was trimmed by 1 base and V by 6 bases; bases with no gene match: 13. The CDR3 consists of 18 residues. The germline V gene has CDR1 MDHEN and CDR2 SYDVKM. The CDR3 sequence is CASRLGGTGRGSNQPQHF. CDR3 sequence (DNA): TGTGCCAGCAGACTTGGGGGGACAGGGCGAGGAAGCAATCAGCCCCAGCATTTT.